This TCR beta chain was captured by sequencing in a study of T cell responses to AZD1222 COVID-19 vaccine. Whole-study results and caveats: The sample set comprised mostly white British donors with more females, and clonal diversity was possibly underestimated. None of the repertoires were sampled until the peak T cell response had passed. Reportedly, nearly half the spike-specific TCRs target unmutated variant regions. Increases in Spike-specific TCR breadth and depth were seen after two AZD1222 doses.

The germline gives CDR1 MGHRA, CDR2 YSYEKL. V was cut by 0 bases and J by 4 bases, with 6 bases left in between. This CDR3 is built from 13 residues. Of note for this clone: No antigen is known for it.

Using immunoSEQ multiplex PCR, the repertoire was profiled, and TCRdb retains in-frame clones only, with some absent. In the table there are about 160,000 clones, 75% to 90% of which are singletons. The gene calls are TRBV4-1 and TRBJ2-5; TRBD2 might be the D (5 bases). The sequencing used peripheral blood, collected on day 0 of AZD1222 vaccination. The sequence was collected from an adult in good health. The CDR3 spells CASSQDGGETQYF. The CDR3 DNA reads as TGCGCCAGCAGCCAAGATGGAGGAGAGACCCAGTACTTC.